What follows are 13 T cell receptor beta chains derived from one specimen sequenced in a study of cytomegalovirus exposure and HLA in healthy donors. Method: immunoSEQ multiplex PCR; TCRdb's copy keeps in-frame clones and lacks some. Here the sample spans under 250,000 clones, 80% to 90% being singletons. Specimen: PBMCs. The receptors stem from a young woman in good health and CMV-seropositive.

The J gene is TRBJ2-5, the V gene TRBV5-6; 7 bases map to TRBD1. The CDR3 consists of 17 residues. The germline gives CDR1 SGHDT, CDR2 YYEEEE. The V segment lost 0 bases and the J segment 5 bases; nucleotides outside the gene matches: 13. The CDR3 protein is CASSLAGGDRVTETQYF. In nucleotides, the CDR3 is TGTGCCAGCAGCTTGGCCGGCGGTGACAGGGTGACCGAGACCCAGTACTTC.

The V call is TRBV28, the J call TRBJ2-7, with 7 positions matching TRBD1. This CDR3 contains 12 residues. From germline, CDR1 is MDHEN and CDR2 SYDVKM. The V gene end was trimmed by 8 bases and the J gene end by 9 bases; junction bases not matched to a gene: 10. The CDR3 DNA follows: TGTGCCAGCCTCGACAGGGCCCGGGGGCAGTACTTC. Protein: CASLDRARGQYF. The full variable domain, its missing parts supplied by reference TRBV28 and TRBJ2-7, is DVKVTQSSRYLVKRTGEKVFLECVQDMDHENMFWYRQDPGLGLRLIYFSYDVKMKEKGDIPEGYSVSREKKERFSLILESASTNQTSMYLCASLDRARGQYFGPGTRLTVT.

The chain uses TRBV29-1 and TRBJ1-4; D perhaps matches TRBD1 (6 bases). CDR1 is SQVTM and CDR2 is ANQGSEA in the germline V gene. The CDR3 contains 15 residues. V shed 6 bases and J shed 1 base, with 15 bases lying between them. The CDR3 sequence is CSVSQGGLTNEKLFF. The CDR3 coding sequence is TGCAGCGTGTCACAGGGTGGGTTAACTAATGAAAAACTGTTTTTT.

This sequence joins TRBV4-1 and TRBJ2-1; no definite D call. The germline V and J ends were trimmed by 3 bases and 12 bases, with 18 bases remaining between them. The CDR3 loop spans 14 amino acids. Germline V gene sequence: CDR1 MGHRA, CDR2 YSYEKL. The CDR3 DNA sequence: TGCGCCAGCAGCCACCCCGCGACTCCCTCGGGGCAGTTCTTC. Translation gives CASSHPATPSGQFF.

V usage is TRBV29-1 and J usage is TRBJ2-1; tentative D call: TRBD1 (7 bases). This CDR3 has 13 amino acids. V lost 5 bases to trimming and J lost 8 bases, with 16 bases between them. In germline, CDR1 is SQVTM, CDR2 ANQGSEA. The CDR3 here is CSVPGGKIHEQFF. The CDR3 DNA reads as TGCAGCGTTCCAGGGGGGAAGATCCATGAGCAGTTCTTC.

The rearrangement joins TRBV18 to TRBJ1-1, with 9 bases aligning to TRBD1. This CDR3 comprises 15 residues. Germline V gene lookup returns CDR1 KGHSH and CDR2 LQKENI. J was trimmed by 4 bases and V by 3 bases; bases with no gene match: 6. The CDR3 loop reads CASSPVGQGFTEAFF. The CDR3 DNA sequence: TGTGCCAGCTCACCCGTGGGACAGGGCTTCACTGAAGCTTTCTTT.

The rearrangement uses TRBV29-1 and TRBJ1-1, with a weak D call TRBD1 (6 bases). The V end was cut by 8 bases, the J end by 4 bases, with 23 bases between. The CDR3 loop spans 15 amino acids. Germline-derived CDR1 and CDR2 are SQVTM and ANQGSEA. DNA for the CDR3: TGCAGCTTAAAGCCACAGGGAGGGGAAAGCACTGAAGCTTTCTTT. Translating gives CSLKPQGGESTEAFF.

The chain couples TRBV11-2 to TRBJ2-7; D is perhaps TRBD1 (6 bases). Germline V gene lookup returns CDR1 SGHAT and CDR2 FQNNGV. V lost 0 bases to trimming and J lost 3 bases, with 15 bases between them. This CDR3 region has 16 residues. The CDR3 loop reads CASSLDFPRTDYEQYF. As DNA, the CDR3 is TGTGCCAGCAGCTTAGATTTTCCCCGGACAGACTACGAGCAGTACTTC.

The rearrangement uses TRBV4-1 and TRBJ1-1; possible D gene TRBD1, 5 bases. The CDR3 has 15 amino acids. CDR1 MGHRA and CDR2 YSYEKL come from the germline V gene. Between the trimmed V and J ends, which lost 3 bases and 6 bases, there was a span of 17 bases. Here the CDR3 reads CASSQLEGGGSEAFF. CDR3 nucleotides: TGCGCCAGCAGCCAGCTGGAGGGTGGGGGATCTGAAGCTTTCTTT.

The V call is TRBV28, the J call TRBJ2-7, with 8 bases aligning to TRBD2. The V and J ends lost 2 bases and 6 bases, in that order; junction bases with no gene match: 6. The CDR3 contains 14 residues. Germline CDR1 and CDR2: MDHEN and SYDVKM. CDR3 in DNA: TGTGCCAGCAGTTTAGTGATAGCGGGAAGCGAGCAGTACTTC. Translated: CASSLVIAGSEQYF.

The CDR3 loop reads CASSSPGGANYGYTF. CDR3 nucleotides: TGTGCCAGCAGTTCTCCAGGGGGAGCTAACTATGGCTACACCTTC. The V gene is TRBV28, the J gene TRBJ1-2; 7 bases align to TRBD1. Looked up from germline, CDR1 is MDHEN and CDR2 is SYDVKM. The CDR3 sequence is 15 residues long. Trimming took 4 bases from V and 0 from J; bases not matched to a gene: 5.

This sequence joins TRBV28 and TRBJ2-3; no clear D gene. Trimming pared 3 bases from V and 2 bases from J, leaving 3 bases between. Germline loops: CDR1 MDHEN, CDR2 SYDVKM. The CDR3 totals 12 residues. CDR3 sequence: CASSFITDTQYF. As DNA, the CDR3 is TGTGCCAGCAGTTTCATCACAGATACGCAGTATTTT.

The CDR3 spells CASRKTGRDTQYF. CDR3 DNA sequence: TGTGCCAGCAGAAAGACAGGGCGGGATACGCAGTATTTT. The chain recombines TRBV25-1 with TRBJ2-3, with 7 bases fitting TRBD1. CDR3 length equals 13 residues. Per the germline V gene, CDR1 is MGHDK and CDR2 is SYGVNS. J gave up 6 bases and V 6 bases, and 6 bases lay outside the gene matches.